A selection of T cell receptor beta chains follows, all from one sample in a study of glioma-infiltrating T cells after dendritic cell vaccination. Assay used: immunoSEQ multiplex PCR; TCRdb lists only in-frame clones, some missing. The top ten hold around 2% of the sample, which has about 76,000 clones, around nine tenths seen once. The specimen comprised blood, sampled after dendritic cell vaccination. These receptors originate from a human donor with glioblastoma. The conserved cysteine and the conserved F or W are not part of the CDR3 here.

v_gene: TRBV7-2; CDR3aa: ASSPRWAGEIGELF
v_gene: TRBV9; CDR3aa: ASRRHGTGDTEAF
v_gene: TRBV11-2; CDR3aa: ASSSDRSRGYT
v_gene: TRBV4-1; CDR3aa: ASSQDRSPGSGYT
v_gene: TRBV6-1; CDR3aa: ASSRGNQETQY
v_gene: TRBV6-1; CDR3aa: ASNRLEAF
v_gene: TRBV19; CDR3aa: ASSITPSSNIQY
v_gene: TRBV5-6; CDR3aa: ASSFYLLSNQPQH
v_gene: TRBV4-3; CDR3aa: ASSQDRLGGDTQY
v_gene: TRBV2; CDR3aa: ASSPDRAGNTIY
v_gene: TRBV27; CDR3aa: ASIPGGGPSISDTQY
v_gene: TRBV5-1; CDR3aa: ASSALGGNEQY
v_gene: TRBV10-3; CDR3aa: AISDSYEQY
v_gene: TRBV2; CDR3aa: ASNGKVSVQPQH
v_gene: TRBV5-1; CDR3aa: ASSRDRAGHIGELF
v_gene: TRBV2; CDR3aa: ASGTVGVNQPQH
v_gene: TRBV11-3; CDR3aa: ASQEQGARANYGYT
v_gene: TRBV7-2; CDR3aa: ASSLSGGSQPQH
v_gene: TRBV5-4; CDR3aa: ASSLVGGQGGTEAF
v_gene: TRBV5-1; CDR3aa: ASSLGGLGTDTQY
v_gene: TRBV7-9; CDR3aa: ASSSQGTNTEAF
v_gene: TRBV4-1; CDR3aa: ASSQEGSNLFNEQF
v_gene: TRBV6-6; CDR3aa: ASSSAPKAF